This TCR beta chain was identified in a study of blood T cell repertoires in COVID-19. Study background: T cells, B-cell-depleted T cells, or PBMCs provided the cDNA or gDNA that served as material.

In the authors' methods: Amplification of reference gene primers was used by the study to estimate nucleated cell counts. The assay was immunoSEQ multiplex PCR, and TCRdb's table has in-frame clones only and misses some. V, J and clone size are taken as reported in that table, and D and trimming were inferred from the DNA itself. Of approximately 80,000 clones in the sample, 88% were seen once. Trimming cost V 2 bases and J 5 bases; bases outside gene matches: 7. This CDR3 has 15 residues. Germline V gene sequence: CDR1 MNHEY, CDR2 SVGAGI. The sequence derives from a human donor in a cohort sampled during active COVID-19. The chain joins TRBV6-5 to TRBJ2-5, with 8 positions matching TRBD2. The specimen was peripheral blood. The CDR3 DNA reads TGTGCCAGCAGTTACCCTCGGGGGGGCCGTGAGACCCAGTACTTC. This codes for CASSYPRGGRETQYF.